This TCR beta chain was identified in a study of T cell responses to AZD1222 COVID-19 vaccine. Turning to the study itself: Samples with a second dose at about 4 or about 12 weeks were pooled together.

Study conclusions and caveats: Repertoires were obtained solely post-peak T cell response.

Trimming took off 2 bases at V and 1 base at J, with 5 bases between the two ends. Germline CDR1 is MNHNS and CDR2 is SASEGT. The CDR3 consists of 13 residues. Profiling relied on immunoSEQ multiplex PCR, and the TCRdb table lists in-frame clones only, not all of them. The sample contains roughly 150,000 clones, about 88% of which appear only once. With regard to this clone: Its antigen is not known. A far bigger clonotype differs at one base, so this is likely a read error.

V is TRBV6-1 and J is TRBJ1-1, with D perhaps matching TRBD1 (5 bases). The receptor comes from an adult in good health. Sample: peripheral blood, taken on day 0 of AZD1222 vaccination. CDR3 in DNA: TGTGCCAGCAGTGAAAGGGGGAACACTGAAGCTTTCTTT. Its protein product is CASSERGNTEAFF.